This TCR beta chain was sequenced during a study of blood T cells in healthy people across ages. Study-wide results and limits: Roughly linear declines in TCR beta diversity per million T cells occurred with age. Both higher diversity and more naive CD4+ cells marked long-lived donors when set against aged donors.

The CDR3 length is 15 residues. Germline assignment: CDR1 MNHEY and CDR2 SVGAGI. Trimming left V 6 bases short and J 0 bases short, with 11 bases between. Note on this clonotype: Its antigen is unidentified.

Alongside a J-beta primer mix, a sample-barcoded 5' primer served in a second PCR lasting roughly 6 to 11 cycles. A tag from a template-switch adaptor with 12 random nucleotides marked each cDNA molecule. One entry per CDR3 protein results from TCRdb running MiXCR on the 5' RACE reads. The table records approximately 1,000,000 distinct CDR3 sequences, approximately 38% of them present only once. The clonotype originates from a man aged 18 to 29 in good health. What was sequenced was blood. The chain employs TRBV6-5 and TRBJ2-2; perhaps TRBD2 as D (5 bases). CDR3 nucleotides: TGTGCCAGCAGCCGGGGTCCCTCGAACACCGGGGAGCTGTTTTTT. This sequence encodes CASSRGPSNTGELFF.